These 20 T cell receptor beta chains were sequenced from one sample in a study of regulatory T cells in long-lasting Graves disease. Time point described: newly diagnosed GD, antithyroid drugs for less than 3 months. Following extraction of RNA from PBMCs, that RNA was used to make the TCR library. In building TCR beta libraries, iRepertoire HTBI primers were used together with Arm-PCR of CDR3 regions. TCRdb re-analysed the multiplex PCR reads in MiXCR, keeping a single row per CDR3 protein. The repertoire holds about 610,000 distinct CDR3 sequences, more than 15% seen once, with around 12% in the top ten. These data were likewise used in another study, on T cells in Graves' hyperthyroidism and ophthalmopathy.

The sequencing used peripheral blood mononuclear cells (PBMCs), collected at new diagnosis, from a patient treated with antithyroid drugs. All receptors come from a man younger than 35 with Graves disease.

This clonotype was picked up one time. This rearrangement joins TRBV12-3 or TRBV12-4 to TRBJ1-2; tentatively, D is TRBD1 (5 bases). V lost 6 bases and J 8 bases, leaving 19 bases between the germline ends. The CDR3 extends over 14 amino acids. Here the CDR3 reads CASSPRQLIWGYTF. The DNA of the CDR3 is TGTGCCAGCAGCCCGAGACAGCTAATTTGGGGCTACACCTTC.

This clonotype was recorded at least ten times. This chain joins TRBV27 and TRBJ2-2, with 8 nucleotides matching TRBD1. J was trimmed by 3 bases and V by 5 bases; bases with no gene match: 11. CDR1 is MNHEY and CDR2 is SMNVEV in the germline V gene (reference sequence). This CDR3 contains 17 residues. The CDR3 is CASSRKPGQADTGELFF. CDR3 DNA: TGTGCCAGCAGTCGCAAACCGGGACAGGCCGACACCGGGGAGCTGTTTTTT.

This chain links TRBV3-1 with TRBJ1-4; 7 nucleotides agree with TRBD1. Germline V CDR1 and CDR2: LGHDT, YNNKEL (reference sequence). J lost 4 bases, V lost 1 base, and 6 bases had no gene match. The CDR3 runs 16 residues. Here the CDR3 DNA reads TGTGCCAGCAGCCAAGGCGGGACAGTCAGTAATGAAAAACTGTTTTTT. It yields the protein CASSQGGTVSNEKLFF.

In regard to this clonotype: An end of the junction differs from the germline gene, which may be a read error. The gene calls are TRBV3-1 and TRBJ1-1; no definite D call. The CDR3 has 14 residues. Germline CDR1 reads LGHDT; CDR2 reads YNNKEL (reference sequence). Written as DNA, the CDR3 is TGTGCCAGCAGCTACGGGTGGGAGAACACTGAAGCTCTCTTT. Translation gives CASSYGWENTEALF.

This clonotype was recorded many times. The chain links TRBV6-2 or TRBV6-3 to TRBJ2-6; D is unclear. This CDR3 spans 13 amino acids. The V gene lost 5 bases and the J gene lost 4 bases, with 6 bases spanning the gap. CDR1 is MNHEY and CDR2 is SVGEGT in the germline V gene. The chain's CDR3 is CASSESGANVLTF. The CDR3, as DNA: TGTGCCAGCAGTGAATCCGGGGCCAACGTCCTGACTTTC.

The V call is TRBV11-2, the J call TRBJ2-1; D unclear. Germline V lookup: CDR1 SGHAT, CDR2 FQNNGV. The germline V and J ends were trimmed by 3 bases and 9 bases, with 24 bases remaining between them. This CDR3 spans 17 amino acids. DNA of the CDR3: TGTGCCAGCAGCTTCCCCTTGGCGAGGAGCGAGAACAGTGAGCAGTTCTTC. Translated, it gives CASSFPLARSENSEQFF.

This clonotype was seen many times. This chain joins TRBV20-1 and TRBJ2-7, with D hard to call. The CDR3 totals 15 residues. Germline V gives CDR1 DFQATT, CDR2 SNEGSKA (reference sequence). Trimming shortened V by 2 bases and J by 4 bases, and 18 bases separated the two germline ends. The CDR3, as DNA: TGCAGTGCTAGACGCAGCGAACGTGGATTATACGAGCAGTACTTC. It codes for CSARRSERGLYEQYF.

This chain connects TRBV28 to TRBJ2-2; TRBD2 might be the D (6 bases). Germline CDR1 is MDHEN and CDR2 is SYDVKM. The ends were cut back, 2 bases at V and 0 bases at J, with 13 bases in the middle. This CDR3 has 17 amino acids. In DNA, the CDR3 is TGTGCCAGCAGTTTAGTCGGCCCTAGCGCGAACACCGGGGAGCTGTTTTTT. It codes for CASSLVGPSANTGELFF.

At least ten counts were recorded for this clonotype. The J gene is TRBJ1-1, the V gene TRBV29-1, with D unclear. Deletions cut 7 bases from V and 0 bases from J, with 18 bases between. The germline V gene encodes CDR1 SQVTM and CDR2 ANQGSEA. The CDR3 has 15 residues. The CDR3, as DNA: TGCAGCGCAAAAGGATGGGCTTCCGTGAACACTGAAGCTTTCTTT. Translated, it gives CSAKGWASVNTEAFF.

V and J are TRBV4-1 and TRBJ2-7; D possibly corresponds to TRBD2 (5 bases). V lost 0 bases, J lost 0 bases, and 12 bases lay in between. Per germline, CDR1 MGHRA and CDR2 YSYEKL. The CDR3 has 16 residues. CDR3 DNA: TGCGCCAGCAGCCAAGAGTTGACTACACACTCCTACGAGCAGTACTTC. As protein: CASSQELTTHSYEQYF.

The V gene is TRBV5-1, the J gene TRBJ2-1, with 14 nucleotides matching TRBD2. The CDR3 loop spans 17 amino acids. Looked up from germline, CDR1 is SGHRS and CDR2 is YFSETQ. Trimming at V came to 4 bases and at J to 3 bases, leaving 6 bases not matched to a gene. In nucleotides, the CDR3 is TGCGCCAGCAGCCCGGGACTAGCGGGAGAGTTCTACAATGAGCAGTTCTTC. Translating it yields CASSPGLAGEFYNEQFF. Full variable domain (missing parts from reference TRBV5-1 and TRBJ2-1): KAGVTQTPRYLIKTRGQQVTLSCSPISGHRSVSWYQQTPGQGLQFLFEYFSETQRNKGNFPGRFSGRQFSNSRSEMNVSTLELGDSALYLCASSPGLAGEFYNEQFFGPGTRLTVL.

This clonotype showed up many times. The chain has TRBV5-8 and TRBJ2-1; possibly TRBD2 for D (6 bases). The CDR3 length is 14 residues. The germline V gene encodes CDR1 SGHTS and CDR2 YDEGEE. V was clipped by 2 bases and J by 4 bases, with 10 bases between them. CDR3 nucleotide sequence: TGTGCCAGCAGCTTATCGGGAGCATACAATGAGCAGTTCTTC. Amino acids: CASSLSGAYNEQFF.

This clonotype was picked up a small number of times. J is TRBJ1-4 and V is TRBV13; D gene unclear. The CDR3 extends over 13 amino acids. With 5 bases removed from V and 5 bases from J, the gap between germline ends came to 9 bases. Germline-derived CDR1 and CDR2 are PRHDT and FYEKMQ (reference sequence). The CDR3 protein is CASSPTPNEKLFF. As DNA, the CDR3 is TGTGCCAGCAGCCCAACCCCAAATGAAAAACTGTTTTTT.

The rearrangement links TRBV28 to TRBJ2-7; 8 bases are shared with TRBD2. In germline, CDR1 is MDHEN, CDR2 SYDVKM. CDR3 length: 14 residues. Losses at the gene ends were 6 bases for V and 5 bases for J; bases not matched to a gene: 9. The CDR3 nucleotides read TGTGCCAGCAGCTTGTTCGGGAGGGTGCACGAGCAGTACTTC. This sequence encodes CASSLFGRVHEQYF. Supplemented by reference TRBV28 and TRBJ2-7, the full variable domain reads DVKVTQSSRYLVKRTGEKVFLECVQDMDHENMFWYRQDPGLGLRLIYFSYDVKMKEKGDIPEGYSVSREKKERFSLILESASTNQTSMYLCASSLFGRVHEQYFGPGTRLTVT.

This clonotype came up many times. V is TRBV7-9 and J is TRBJ2-7, with D hard to call. Trimming took 3 bases from V and 0 from J, leaving 3 bases between them. Germline loops: CDR1 SEHNR, CDR2 FQNEAQ (reference sequence). The CDR3 runs to 12 residues. The CDR3 reads CASSFSSYEQYF. The CDR3 DNA is TGTGCCAGCAGCTTCAGCTCCTACGAGCAGTACTTC.

This clonotype has only a few counts. The rearrangement uses TRBV13 and TRBJ1-6, with 7 bases matching TRBD1. Germline assignment: CDR1 PRHDT and CDR2 FYEKMQ (reference sequence). J was trimmed by 8 bases and V by 0 bases; bases with no gene match: 7. This CDR3 comprises 16 residues. Here the CDR3 DNA reads TGTGCCAGCAGCTTAGGCCCTGGGACAGCCGATTCACCCCTCCACTTT. Its protein is CASSLGPGTADSPLHF.

The V call is TRBV10-2, the J call TRBJ2-7, with a weak D call TRBD2 (6 bases). V was cut by 8 bases and J by 7 bases, with 18 bases left in between. The CDR3 loop spans 13 amino acids. In germline, CDR1 is WSHSY, CDR2 SAAADI. DNA for the CDR3: TGCGCCAGCGGGATACTAGCCGTCCAAGAGCAGTACTTC. This gives the protein CASGILAVQEQYF.

This clonotype was seen repeatedly, ten times or more. This sequence joins TRBV27 and TRBJ2-5, with D tentatively TRBD1 (7 bases). The length of the CDR3 is 15 residues. Germline CDR1 reads MNHEY; CDR2 reads SMNVEV (reference sequence). V dropped 2 bases and J dropped 5 bases, with 15 bases sitting between them. The CDR3 here is CASSLNRGGGETQYF. DNA for the CDR3: TGTGCCAGCAGTTTAAACAGGGGTGGAGGGGAGACCCAGTACTTC.

In this sample, this clonotype turned up many times. The chain combines TRBV20-1 with TRBJ2-5; D tentatively reads TRBD1 or TRBD2 (5 bases each). This CDR3 comprises 16 residues. Per the germline V gene, CDR1 is DFQATT and CDR2 is SNEGSKA (reference sequence). Trimming left V 5 bases short and J 5 bases short, with 24 bases between. The CDR3: CSAGAMGLARRETQYF. In nucleotides, the CDR3 is TGCAGTGCTGGGGCTATGGGGCTAGCCCGACGGGAGACCCAGTACTTC.

This clonotype occurred many times. In DNA, the CDR3 is TGCGCCAGCAGCTTAATGGACAGGGCTAGCACTGAAGCTTTCTTT. This sequence encodes CASSLMDRASTEAFF. The rearrangement links TRBV5-1 to TRBJ1-1, with TRBD1 matching over 8 bases. Trimming at V came to 2 bases and at J to 4 bases, leaving 7 bases not matched to a gene. CDR1 and CDR2 (germline): SGHRS, YFSETQ. CDR3 length: 15 amino acids.